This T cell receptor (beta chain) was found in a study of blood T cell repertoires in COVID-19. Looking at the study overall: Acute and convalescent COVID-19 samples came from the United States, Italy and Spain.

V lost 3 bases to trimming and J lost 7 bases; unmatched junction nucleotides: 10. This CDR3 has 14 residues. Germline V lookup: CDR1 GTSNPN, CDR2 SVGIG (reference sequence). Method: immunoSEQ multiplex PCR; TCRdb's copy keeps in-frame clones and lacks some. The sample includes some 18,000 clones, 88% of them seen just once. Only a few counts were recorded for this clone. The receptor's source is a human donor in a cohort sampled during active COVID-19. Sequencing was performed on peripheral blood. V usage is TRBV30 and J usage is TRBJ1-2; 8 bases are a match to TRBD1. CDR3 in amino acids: CAWRPLQGAGGYTF. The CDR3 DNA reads TGTGCCTGGAGACCACTCCAGGGGGCGGGTGGCTACACCTTC. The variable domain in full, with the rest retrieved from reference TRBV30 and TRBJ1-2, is SQTIHQWPATLVQPVGSPLSLECTVEGTSNPNLYWYRQAAGRGLQLLFYSVGIGQISSEVPQNLSASRPQDRQFILSSKKLLLSDSGFYLCAWRPLQGAGGYTFGSGTRLTVV.